Included here is one TCR beta chain sequence, with context. These data come from a study of CD4 and CD8 cells across lung adenocarcinoma regions. The CDR3 loop spans 11 amino acids. V lost 4 bases and J lost 3, with 3 bases in between. MiXCR, run by TCRdb on the PCR reads, gives a single entry per CDR3 protein. The repertoire has tens of thousands of distinct CDR3 sequences, 52% of them found once; the top ten carry about 22%. Samples came from patients with localized non-small cell lung adenocarcinoma. The clonotype was recovered from a male donor with lung adenocarcinoma. The CD4 and CD8 labels of this study may be unreliable. The V and J genes are TRBV12-3 or TRBV12-4 and TRBJ2-5; D remains unclear. Sequencing was carried out using CD4+ T cells from the center of a lung tumor. The CDR3 sequence: CASSSEETQYF. The CDR3, as DNA: TGTGCCAGCAGTTCGGAAGAGACCCAGTACTTC.